The 29 T cell receptor beta chains given below trace back to one sample, sequenced in a study of cytomegalovirus exposure and HLA in healthy donors (dated by TCRdb to about 2017). The library was prepared using the immunoSEQ multiplex PCR assay. TCRdb carries this immuneACCESS record with in-frame sequences only. Its versions omit some clonotypes, under half of them owing to an unresolved V gene in the studies checked, with the rest unexplained. Across this sample there are tens of thousands of clones, with roughly 90% seen only once. Together, the top ten hold 1.1% of the sample. Sequencing used PBMCs. These receptors all come from a young man in good health and CMV-seronegative.

V is TRBV14 and J is TRBJ2-7, with TRBD2 identical over 7 bases. V lost 0 bases to trimming and J lost 1 base; unmatched junction nucleotides: 6. CDR3 size: 16 residues. The germline V gene encodes CDR1 SGHDN and CDR2 FVKESK. The CDR3 region has the DNA TGTGCCAGCAGCCAAGATCGGGCGGGAGAGTCCTACGAGCAGTACTTC. The encoded protein is CASSQDRAGESYEQYF.

The chain has TRBV11-2 and TRBJ2-1; 11 bases are shared with TRBD2. V shed 3 bases, J shed 4 bases, and the junction held 5 bases outside the gene matches. Germline CDR1 is SGHAT and CDR2 is FQNNGV. The CDR3 is 16 amino acids. The CDR3 nucleotides are TGTGCCAGCAGCTTGGGTAGCGGGAGGGGTTACAATGAGCAGTTCTTC. It is translated as CASSLGSGRGYNEQFF. Full variable domain (rest looked up from reference TRBV11-2 and TRBJ2-1): EAGVAQSPRYKIIEKRQSVAFWCNPISGHATLYWYQQILGQGPKLLIQFQNNGVVDDSQLPKDRFSAERLKGVDSTLKIQPAKLEDSAVYLCASSLGSGRGYNEQFFGPGTRLTVL.

This chain connects TRBV30 to TRBJ2-3; D gene ambiguous. Trimming left V 3 bases short and J 0 bases short, with 10 bases between. Germline V gene sequence: CDR1 GTSNPN, CDR2 SVGIG (reference sequence). This CDR3 has 14 amino acids. The CDR3 spells CAWRLAASTDTQYF. The CDR3 DNA reads TGTGCCTGGAGGTTGGCGGCTAGCACAGATACGCAGTATTTT.

This clone was seen just once. V usage is TRBV6-6 and J usage is TRBJ2-7; possible D gene TRBD1, 6 bases. Between the trimmed V and J ends, which lost 5 bases and 3 bases, there was a span of 11 bases. Germline CDR1 reads MNHNY; CDR2 reads SVGAGI (reference sequence). The CDR3 is 13 amino acids. The CDR3: CASSAGDIYEQYF. DNA of the CDR3: TGTGCCAGCAGTGCCGGGGACATCTACGAGCAGTACTTC.

The chain uses TRBV27 and TRBJ2-5; D not certain. CDR1 MNHEY and CDR2 SMNVEV come from the germline V gene (reference sequence). V was trimmed by 3 bases and J by 7 bases, leaving 15 bases between them. CDR3 length: 14 residues. CDR3 amino acids: CASSFAGDRRTQYF. The CDR3 region has the DNA TGTGCCAGCAGTTTCGCCGGAGATAGGCGGACCCAGTACTTC.

V usage is TRBV19 and J usage is TRBJ2-1; 10 bases match TRBD2. The germline V gene has CDR1 LNHDA and CDR2 SQIVND (reference sequence). V was pared by 3 bases and J by 8 bases, with 4 bases of the junction left unmatched. This CDR3 is built from 14 residues. CDR3 DNA: TGTGCCAGTAGTATCGGGACTAGCGTGTATGAGCAGTTCTTC. The encoded protein is CASSIGTSVYEQFF.

This rearrangement joins TRBV18 to TRBJ2-2; D gene ambiguous. The CDR3 length is 13 residues. Trimming pared 3 bases from V and 4 bases from J, leaving 6 bases between. Germline V gene lookup returns CDR1 KGHSH and CDR2 LQKENI. CDR3 region: CASSPSGTGELFF. CDR3 DNA: TGTGCCAGCTCACCTTCCGGCACCGGGGAGCTGTTTTTT.

This clone was detected a few times. The rearrangement uses TRBV28 and TRBJ2-5, with 7 bases that match TRBD1. Germline CDR1 and CDR2: MDHEN and SYDVKM. The V gene end was trimmed by 5 bases and the J gene end by 3 bases; junction bases not matched to a gene: 6. This CDR3 contains 14 residues. This CDR3 reads CASSNRQGEETQYF. CDR3 nucleotide sequence: TGTGCCAGCAGTAACAGACAGGGAGAAGAGACCCAGTACTTC.

The rearrangement uses TRBV7-2 and TRBJ2-3, with D possibly matching TRBD2 (5 bases). CDR1 and CDR2 (germline): SGHTA, FQGNSA. Trimming left V 3 bases short and J 6 bases short, with 10 bases between. The CDR3 extends over 13 amino acids. CDR3 sequence reads: CASSFPAADTQYF. The CDR3, as DNA: TGTGCCAGCAGCTTCCCAGCGGCGGATACGCAGTATTTT.

The rearrangement joins TRBV4-1 to TRBJ1-1; unclear D gene. Trimming took off 5 bases at V and 2 bases at J, with 15 bases between the two ends. This CDR3 is 15 amino acids long. Germline assignment: CDR1 MGHRA and CDR2 YSYEKL. The CDR3 nucleotides read TGCGCCAGCAGCAACCGGGGATCCGGAAACACTGAAGCTTTCTTT. Its protein is CASSNRGSGNTEAFF.

The chain carries TRBV2 and TRBJ1-4, with D tentatively TRBD1 (5 bases). This CDR3 is 14 amino acids long. The germline CDR1 and CDR2 sequences are SNHLY and FYNNEI. The V end lost 4 bases, the J end lost 7 bases, and 13 bases lay between the germline ends. Written as DNA, the CDR3 is TGTGCCAGCAGTGTTCAGGGTAGTGGTGAAAAACTGTTTTTT. Its translation: CASSVQGSGEKLFF.

The chain carries TRBV6-4 and TRBJ2-1; 11 bases map to TRBD2. V lost 7 bases and J lost 5; bases outside the gene matches: 7. Germline assignment: CDR1 MRHNA and CDR2 SNTAGT. This CDR3 has 15 amino acids. Written as DNA, the CDR3 is TGTGCCAGCACCATCGGGACTAGCGGCAACAATGAGCAGTTCTTC. Its translation: CASTIGTSGNNEQFF.

J is TRBJ1-3 and V is TRBV27; tentative D call: TRBD1 (5 bases). V lost 6 bases, J lost 4 bases, and 13 bases lay in between. From germline, CDR1 is MNHEY and CDR2 SMNVEV (reference sequence). The CDR3 consists of 14 residues. The CDR3 sequence: CASRGQGEGNTIYF. CDR3 DNA sequence: TGTGCCAGCAGAGGACAAGGAGAGGGAAACACCATATATTTT.

This clone was seen a single time. The genes are TRBV11-2 and TRBJ2-1, with TRBD2 identical over 7 bases. J lost 9 bases, V lost 1 base, and 6 bases had no gene match. Per germline, CDR1 SGHAT and CDR2 FQNNGV. The CDR3 consists of 14 residues. The CDR3 spells CASSLGLAGAEQFF. The CDR3 DNA sequence: TGTGCCAGCAGCTTAGGTCTCGCGGGAGCTGAGCAGTTCTTC.

As for this clone: A junction end diverges from the germline sequence, so it may reflect a read error. V gene TRBV4-1 combines with J gene TRBJ2-1, with TRBD2 matching 7 bases. The CDR3 is made up of 14 amino acids. CDR1 is MGHRA and CDR2 is YSYEKL in the germline V gene. The CDR3 DNA sequence: TGCGCCAGCAGACAAGCGGGACTGAACAATGAGCAGTTCTTC. It specifies CASRQAGLNNEQFF.

The rearrangement joins TRBV5-1 to TRBJ2-5, with D unresolved. This CDR3 region has 13 residues. Trimming cost V 2 bases and J 2 bases, with 7 bases left between them. The germline gives CDR1 SGHRS, CDR2 YFSETQ. CDR3 in DNA: TGCGCCAGCAGCTTCTCTAGTCAAGAGACCCAGTACTTC. It yields the protein CASSFSSQETQYF.

The gene calls are TRBV28 and TRBJ2-5, with D possibly TRBD1 on 6 matching bases. CDR1 and CDR2 (germline): MDHEN, SYDVKM. The germline V and J ends were trimmed by 3 bases and 2 bases, with 7 bases remaining between them. The CDR3 contains 13 residues. The CDR3 bases are TGTGCCAGCAGTTTGCAGGGGCAAGAGACCCAGTACTTC. Translation: CASSLQGQETQYF.

This chain links TRBV6-5 with TRBJ1-4; D is unresolved. CDR1 MNHEY and CDR2 SVGAGI come from the germline V gene. CDR3 length: 14 residues. Between the trimmed V and J ends, which lost 3 bases and 0 bases, there was a span of 5 bases. Written as DNA, the CDR3 is TGTGCCAGCAGTTATATTGCAACTAATGAAAAACTGTTTTTT. This translates into CASSYIATNEKLFF.

A single count supports this clone. This chain links TRBV4-1 with TRBJ2-7; TRBD2 matches at 10 bases. This CDR3 contains 15 residues. Per the germline V gene, CDR1 is MGHRA and CDR2 is YSYEKL. The V and J ends lost 0 bases and 6 bases, in that order; junction bases with no gene match: 5. CDR3 loop: CASSQDPLAGVEQYF. The CDR3 DNA is TGCGCCAGCAGCCAAGATCCCCTAGCGGGAGTCGAGCAGTACTTC.

A word on this clone: This same CDR3 is encoded by further DNA sequences in the sample. The chain recombines TRBV27 with TRBJ2-7; TRBD1 might be the D (6 bases). The germline gives CDR1 MNHEY, CDR2 SMNVEV (reference sequence). The V end was cut by 2 bases, the J end by 3 bases, with 11 bases between. The CDR3 is 14 amino acids. In nucleotides, the CDR3 is TGTGCCAGCAGTTTAAGGCAGGGGAGCTACGAGCAGTACTTC. It is translated as CASSLRQGSYEQYF.

The rearrangement links TRBV5-1 to TRBJ2-2, with 8 bases matching TRBD1. Germline V CDR1 and CDR2: SGHRS, YFSETQ. CDR3 length: 17 amino acids. With 0 bases clipped from V and 2 bases from J, the junction kept 6 bases outside the gene matches. CDR3 protein: CASSLDPGQVNTGELFF. In DNA form, the CDR3 reads TGCGCCAGCAGCTTGGATCCGGGACAGGTTAACACCGGGGAGCTGTTTTTT.

This chain uses TRBV11-2 with TRBJ2-7, with 7 nucleotides matching TRBD1. The ends lost 5 bases at V and 9 bases at J; junction bases unmatched: 7. Germline V gene data show CDR1 as SGHAT and CDR2 as FQNNGV. The CDR3 is 12 residues long. The CDR3 DNA follows: TGTGCCAGCAGCCATAGACAGGGAGCGCAGTACTTC. Translation gives CASSHRQGAQYF.

The chain employs TRBV10-1 and TRBJ2-5, with 7 bases matching TRBD2. The germline V gene encodes CDR1 WNHNN and CDR2 SYGVQD (reference sequence). The CDR3 is 14 amino acids. V trimming: 5 bases; J trimming: 3 bases; junction bases outside the gene matches: 6. CDR3 region: CASSNAGEEETQYF. The CDR3, as DNA: TGCGCCAGCAGTAATGCGGGAGAGGAAGAGACCCAGTACTTC.

This clone showed up just a few times. The rearrangement links TRBV2 to TRBJ1-1, with 7 bases lining up with TRBD1. CDR3 size: 11 residues. Trimming cost V 9 bases and J 5 bases; bases outside gene matches: 3. Looked up from germline, CDR1 is SNHLY and CDR2 is FYNNEI. The CDR3, as DNA: TGTGCCAGTTGGACAGGAACTGAAGCTTTCTTT. Protein sequence: CASWTGTEAFF. The whole variable domain, remainder taken from reference TRBV2 and TRBJ1-1, is EPEVTQTPSHQVTQMGQEVILRCVPISNHLYFYWYRQILGQKVEFLVSFYNNEISEKSEIFDDQFSVERPDGSNFTLKIRSTKLEDSAMYFCASWTGTEAFFGQGTRLTVV.

V is TRBV27 and J is TRBJ2-5; D gene uncertain. This CDR3 is 12 amino acids long. Trimming shortened V by 8 bases and J by 5 bases, and 12 bases separated the two germline ends. CDR1 is MNHEY, CDR2 SMNVEV, per germline (reference sequence). As DNA, the CDR3 is TGTGCCAGCGGGCCCTTGTTCGAGACCCAGTACTTC. This codes for CASGPLFETQYF.

The chain joins TRBV19 to TRBJ2-4, with D possibly matching TRBD1 (6 bases). Germline V gene data show CDR1 as LNHDA and CDR2 as SQIVND (reference sequence). V lost 5 bases, J lost 6 bases, and 14 bases lay in between. This CDR3 spans 14 amino acids. The CDR3 here is CASSPVTGGNIQYF. DNA for the CDR3: TGTGCCAGTAGTCCGGTGACAGGCGGAAACATTCAGTACTTC.

In its sample, this clone was seen a few times. The chain joins TRBV28 to TRBJ2-2, with 7 nucleotides matching TRBD2. The CDR3 spans 15 residues. The germline V gene has CDR1 MDHEN and CDR2 SYDVKM. Trimming removed 7 bases from V and 5 bases from J; junction bases left unmatched: 10. The CDR3 DNA sequence: TGTGCCAGCAATAACGGGAGGTTTCGGACCGGGGAGCTGTTTTTT. It encodes CASNNGRFRTGELFF.

The chain has TRBV6-6 and TRBJ2-2, with 7 nucleotides matching TRBD2. Trimming removed 1 base from V and 2 bases from J; junction bases left unmatched: 4. CDR1 MNHNY and CDR2 SVGAGI come from the germline V gene (reference sequence). CDR3 length equals 16 residues. The CDR3 DNA is TGTGCCAGCAGTTACTGGGCTAGCGGAAACACCGGGGAGCTGTTTTTT. This encodes CASSYWASGNTGELFF.

Comment on this clone: The junction departs from germline at one end; a sequencing error may be responsible. This sequence joins TRBV4-3 and TRBJ2-7; D might be TRBD2 (7 bases). This CDR3 comprises 14 residues. Germline CDR1 LGHNA, CDR2 YSLEER. The CDR3 bases are TGCGCCAGCAGCCCAGAAAGCGGGACACCCAGCTTGCACTTC. Residues: CASSPESGTPSLHF.